One and the same sample provided the 22 T cell receptor beta chains below, sequenced in a study of OX40 agonist ivuxolimab in advanced cancers. This table comes from immunoSEQ multiplex PCR, and its TCRdb copy is limited to in-frame clones, with some not included. Altogether roughly 80,000 clones are present, approximately 80% being singletons, with the ten largest covering around 2.7%. Sequencing used CD4+ or CD8+ T cells sorted from blood, obtained in a trial of the OX40 agonist ivuxolimab. The receptors originated from an adult with an advanced solid tumor such as melanoma, head and neck, liver or kidney cancer.

The chain combines TRBV6-4 with TRBJ2-1; TRBD2 might be the D (6 bases). CDR1 and CDR2 from the germline V gene are MRHNA and SNTAGT. Trimming took 2 bases from V and 6 from J, leaving 14 bases between them. The CDR3 spans 15 residues. Here the CDR3 reads CASSDRAGTINEQFF. Here the CDR3 DNA reads TGTGCCAGCAGTGACCGAGCGGGCACTATCAATGAGCAGTTCTTC.

The gene calls are TRBV5-1 and TRBJ1-1, with D tentatively TRBD1 (5 bases). Trimming pared 0 bases from V and 1 base from J, leaving 7 bases between. This CDR3 spans 14 amino acids. Germline CDR1 SGHRS, CDR2 YFSETQ. CDR3 DNA sequence: TGCGCCAGCAGCTTGGGACAGCAGAACACTGAAGCTTTCTTT. Translated, it gives CASSLGQQNTEAFF.

This clone was seen only once. This chain joins TRBV30 and TRBJ1-2, with D perhaps TRBD1 (6 bases). The CDR3 loop spans 12 amino acids. The germline CDR1 and CDR2 sequences are GTSNPN and SVGIG (reference sequence). V was pared by 8 bases and J by 2 bases, with 12 bases between. The CDR3 DNA follows: TGTGCCGGAGGTAGGGGGAACTATGGCTACACCTTC. Protein: CAGGRGNYGYTF.

The J gene is TRBJ1-1, the V gene TRBV7-2; no clear D. The CDR3 is 14 residues long. Trimming shortened V by 3 bases and J by 3 bases, and 11 bases separated the two germline ends. In germline, CDR1 is SGHTA, CDR2 FQGNSA. The CDR3, as DNA: TGTGCCAGCAGCTTCCGGGTGCCTGACACTGAAGCTTTCTTT. Its protein is CASSFRVPDTEAFF.

The V call is TRBV27, the J call TRBJ2-2; D call uncertain. V lost 10 bases, J lost 1 base, and 13 bases lay in between. The CDR3 spans 14 residues. From germline, CDR1 is MNHEY and CDR2 SMNVEV (reference sequence). CDR3 sequence (DNA): TGTGCCACCCGAGGCCCATTGAACACCGGGGAGCTGTTTTTT. Its translation is CATRGPLNTGELFF.

The rearrangement links TRBV12-5 to TRBJ2-7; perhaps TRBD1 as D (6 bases). The CDR3 is made up of 11 amino acids. CDR1 is LGHNT, CDR2 FRNRAP, per germline. Trimming removed 7 bases at V and 12 bases at J, with 16 bases between. CDR3 sequence (DNA): TGTGCTAGTGCCAATACAACACAGGGGTACGTC. This sequence encodes CASANTTQGYV.

The chain joins TRBV10-1 to TRBJ1-5; D remains unclear. This CDR3 comprises 13 residues. CDR1 and CDR2 (germline): WNHNN, SYGVQD (reference sequence). V dropped 0 bases and J dropped 7 bases, with 7 bases sitting between them. For the CDR3, the DNA is TGCGCCAGCAGTGAGTCTCTACTCCAGCCCCAGCATTTT. It translates to CASSESLLQPQHF.

This clone was counted once. The chain recombines TRBV28 with TRBJ2-2; possible D gene TRBD1, 6 bases. V shed 3 bases and J shed 1 base, with 12 bases lying between them. This CDR3 is 16 amino acids long. Looked up from germline, CDR1 is MDHEN and CDR2 is SYDVKM. Written as DNA, the CDR3 is TGTGCCAGCAGTTTGCCGGGACACGAGAACACCGGGGAGCTGTTTTTT. Protein: CASSLPGHENTGELFF. Complete variable domain (other parts from reference TRBV28 and TRBJ2-2): DVKVTQSSRYLVKRTGEKVFLECVQDMDHENMFWYRQDPGLGLRLIYFSYDVKMKEKGDIPEGYSVSREKKERFSLILESASTNQTSMYLCASSLPGHENTGELFFGEGSRLTVL.

This rearrangement joins TRBV9 to TRBJ2-2, with 7 bases aligning to TRBD1. Germline V gene lookup returns CDR1 SGDLS and CDR2 YYNGEE. This CDR3 is 19 amino acids long. With 3 bases clipped from V and 6 bases from J, the junction kept 20 bases outside the gene matches. The CDR3 bases are TGTGCCAGCAGCGAGGCAGGTGGGCGACAGGGTACCCTGGCCGGGGAGCTGTTTTTT. It specifies CASSEAGGRQGTLAGELFF.

This clone was counted a single time. The J gene is TRBJ1-2, the V gene TRBV5-1, with D possibly being TRBD1 (5 bases). The V gene's germline CDR1 is SGHRS and CDR2 YFSETQ. Trimming took off 0 bases at V and 10 bases at J, with 13 bases between the two ends. The CDR3 runs 13 residues. Written as DNA, the CDR3 is TGCGCCAGCAGCTTGGGGGACGGCCCCCCCTACACCTTC. As protein: CASSLGDGPPYTF.

This clone was observed a handful of times. The chain links TRBV5-4 to TRBJ1-4; 10 positions match TRBD1. The CDR3 runs to 15 residues. The J segment lost 7 bases and the V segment lost 4 bases, leaving 7 bases of the junction unmatched. The germline gives CDR1 SGHNT, CDR2 YYREEE (reference sequence). The CDR3, as DNA: TGTGCCAGCAGCGACGGGACAGGGGTATCTGAAAAACTGTTTTTT. Amino acid sequence: CASSDGTGVSEKLFF.

The gene calls are TRBV10-3 and TRBJ1-5; tentative D call: TRBD1 (6 bases). Per the germline V gene, CDR1 is ENHRY and CDR2 is SYGVKD. CDR3 length: 12 residues. Trimming removed 10 bases at V and 3 bases at J, with 10 bases between. The CDR3 DNA sequence: TGTGCCAGCCGGGACACCAATCAGCCCCAGCATTTT. As protein: CASRDTNQPQHF.

The sample holds a few counts of this clone. The chain has TRBV28 and TRBJ1-6; D gene uncertain. CDR1 is MDHEN and CDR2 is SYDVKM in the germline V gene. Trimming left V 5 bases short and J 0 bases short, with 11 bases between. This CDR3 has 16 residues. DNA of the CDR3: TGTGCCAGCAGTAAGGGAACGAGCTCCTATAATTCACCCCTCCACTTT. Encoded protein: CASSKGTSSYNSPLHF.

This clone appeared a single time. The CDR3 here is CASSLSDRTFGSLHF. CDR3 nucleotides: TGTGCCAGCAGCCTTTCGGACAGGACCTTCGGGAGCCTCCACTTT. The chain has TRBV7-2 and TRBJ1-6; 7 bases agree with TRBD1. Looked up from germline, CDR1 is SGHTA and CDR2 is FQGNSA. The CDR3 contains 15 residues. The ends lost 5 bases at V and 15 bases at J; junction bases unmatched: 16.

The chain uses TRBV28 and TRBJ2-7; no clear D gene. Per the germline V gene, CDR1 is MDHEN and CDR2 is SYDVKM. The CDR3 extends over 14 amino acids. The V and J ends lost 4 bases and 4 bases respectively, with 14 bases between them. The CDR3 coding sequence is TGTGCCAGCAGTTCAGGCCCCCGATGGTACGAGCAGTACTTC. It yields the protein CASSSGPRWYEQYF.

V gene TRBV11-2 combines with J gene TRBJ1-6; D gene ambiguous. Per germline, CDR1 SGHAT and CDR2 FQNNGV. The CDR3 is 16 amino acids. V shed 1 base and J shed 7 bases, with 14 bases lying between them. CDR3 coding DNA: TGTGCCAGCAGCTTAGCCAGCTTTACTAAGAATTCACCCCTCCACTTT. Amino acid sequence: CASSLASFTKNSPLHF.

This chain uses TRBV6-1 with TRBJ1-6; D gene unclear. V was clipped by 2 bases and J by 3 bases, with 14 bases between them. The CDR3 contains 17 residues. Germline CDR1 and CDR2: MNHNS and SASEGT. CDR3 residues: CASSELPGVLYNSPLHF. CDR3 nucleotides: TGTGCCAGCAGTGAACTCCCCGGGGTCCTCTATAATTCACCCCTCCACTTT.

The chain joins TRBV7-6 to TRBJ2-1; 7 bases line up with TRBD2. Trimming removed 5 bases from V and 7 bases from J; junction bases left unmatched: 11. Germline CDR1 reads SGHVS; CDR2 reads FNYEAQ. This CDR3 has 15 residues. CDR3 DNA: TGTGCCAGCAGCCCCGCCGGGGGGTCGTTAAATGAGCAGTTCTTC. This gives the protein CASSPAGGSLNEQFF. Supplemented by reference TRBV7-6 and TRBJ2-1, the full variable domain reads GAGVSQSPRYKVTKRGQDVALRCDPISGHVSLYWYRQALGQGPEFLTYFNYEAQQDKSGLPNDRFSAERPEGSISTLTIQRTEQRDSAMYRCASSPAGGSLNEQFFGPGTRLTVL.

The rearrangement uses TRBV7-2 and TRBJ2-7; possible D gene TRBD1, 5 bases. The CDR3 contains 15 residues. V was shortened by 0 bases and J by 7 bases, with 16 bases between the two germline ends. CDR1 is SGHTA, CDR2 FQGNSA, per germline. The CDR3 loop reads CASSLAAGYPREQYF. CDR3 DNA sequence: TGTGCCAGCAGCTTAGCGGCAGGGTATCCGCGAGAGCAGTACTTC.

The V call is TRBV13, the J call TRBJ2-7; 7 bases line up with TRBD1. Trimming cost V 4 bases and J 5 bases; bases outside gene matches: 5. The CDR3 has 13 amino acids. The germline CDR1 and CDR2 sequences are PRHDT and FYEKMQ (reference sequence). The CDR3 sequence is CASSSLTGDEQYF. Here the CDR3 DNA reads TGTGCCAGCAGCTCCCTTACAGGGGACGAGCAGTACTTC.

The rearrangement joins TRBV28 to TRBJ2-6; 7 bases map to TRBD1. Germline CDR1 is MDHEN and CDR2 is SYDVKM. This CDR3 comprises 17 residues. V lost 5 bases to trimming and J lost 0 bases; unmatched junction nucleotides: 7. CDR3 sequence (DNA): TGTGCCAGCAGTACCGGGACAGAGTACTCTGGGGCCAACGTCCTGACTTTC. This codes for CASSTGTEYSGANVLTF.

The rearrangement uses TRBV7-3 and TRBJ2-1; D perhaps matches TRBD1 (5 bases). The V end was cut by 1 base, the J end by 1 base, with 8 bases between. Looked up from germline, CDR1 is SGHTA and CDR2 is FQGTGA. This CDR3 is 15 amino acids long. The CDR3 spells CASSLMQGSYNEQFF. Written as DNA, the CDR3 is TGTGCCAGCAGCTTAATGCAGGGATCCTACAATGAGCAGTTCTTC.